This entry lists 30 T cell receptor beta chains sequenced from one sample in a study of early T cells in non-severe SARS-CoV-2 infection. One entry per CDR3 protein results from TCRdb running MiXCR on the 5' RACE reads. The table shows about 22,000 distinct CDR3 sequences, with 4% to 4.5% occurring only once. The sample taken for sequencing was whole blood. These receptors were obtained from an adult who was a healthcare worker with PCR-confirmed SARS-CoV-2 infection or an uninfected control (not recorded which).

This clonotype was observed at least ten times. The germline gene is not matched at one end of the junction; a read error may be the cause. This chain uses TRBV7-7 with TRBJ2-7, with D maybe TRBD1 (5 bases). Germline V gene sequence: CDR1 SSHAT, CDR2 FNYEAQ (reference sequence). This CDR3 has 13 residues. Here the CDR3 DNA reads TGTGCTAGCAGCCCTCTTCAGGGCTACGAGCAGTACTTC. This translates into CASSPLQGYEQYF.

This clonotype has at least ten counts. The chain's CDR3 is CASSPPYGQGGLGGANVLTF. DNA of the CDR3: TGTGCCAGCAGCCCCCCATATGGACAGGGTGGGTTAGGAGGGGCCAACGTCCTGACTTTC. This chain links TRBV7-9 with TRBJ2-6; 8 nucleotides agree with TRBD1. The V gene's germline CDR1 is SEHNR and CDR2 FQNEAQ (reference sequence). Trimming took 5 bases from V and 4 from J; bases not matched to a gene: 19. This CDR3 has 20 amino acids.

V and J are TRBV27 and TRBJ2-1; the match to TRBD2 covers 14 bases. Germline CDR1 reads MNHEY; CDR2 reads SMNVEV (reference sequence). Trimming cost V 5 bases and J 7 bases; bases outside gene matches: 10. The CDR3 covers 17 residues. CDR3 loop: CASSPLRTSGGPNEQFF. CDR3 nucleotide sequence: TGTGCCAGCAGTCCCCTTCGGACTAGCGGGGGGCCAAATGAGCAGTTCTTC.

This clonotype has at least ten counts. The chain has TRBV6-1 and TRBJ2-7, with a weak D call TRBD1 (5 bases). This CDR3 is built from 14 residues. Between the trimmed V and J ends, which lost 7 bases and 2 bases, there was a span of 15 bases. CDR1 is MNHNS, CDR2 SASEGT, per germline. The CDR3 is CASTSQGAAYEQYF. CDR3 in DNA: TGTGCCAGCACCAGTCAAGGGGCTGCCTACGAGCAGTACTTC.

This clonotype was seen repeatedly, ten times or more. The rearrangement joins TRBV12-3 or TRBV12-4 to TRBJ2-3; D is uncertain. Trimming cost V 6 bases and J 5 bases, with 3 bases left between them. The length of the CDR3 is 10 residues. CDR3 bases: TGTGCCAGCAGGGGAGATACGCAGTATTTT. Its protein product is CASRGDTQYF.

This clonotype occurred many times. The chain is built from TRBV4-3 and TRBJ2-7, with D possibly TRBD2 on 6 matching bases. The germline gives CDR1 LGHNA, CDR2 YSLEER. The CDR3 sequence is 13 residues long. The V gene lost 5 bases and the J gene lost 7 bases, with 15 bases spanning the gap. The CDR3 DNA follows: TGCGCCAGCAGCTCACAGGTGGAGGGGGAGCAGTACTTC. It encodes CASSSQVEGEQYF.

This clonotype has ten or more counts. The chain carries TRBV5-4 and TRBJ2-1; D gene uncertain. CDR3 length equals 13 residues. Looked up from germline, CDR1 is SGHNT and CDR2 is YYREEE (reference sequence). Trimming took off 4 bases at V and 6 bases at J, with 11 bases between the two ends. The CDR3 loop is CASSPRSANEQFF. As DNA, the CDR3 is TGTGCCAGCAGCCCACGGTCGGCCAATGAGCAGTTCTTC.

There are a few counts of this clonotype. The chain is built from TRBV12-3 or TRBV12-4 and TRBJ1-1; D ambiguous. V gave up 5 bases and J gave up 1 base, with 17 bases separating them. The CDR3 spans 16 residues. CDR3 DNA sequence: TGTGCCAGCAGTCCCTCCGGACCACGACAGAACACTGAAGCTTTCTTT. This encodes CASSPSGPRQNTEAFF.

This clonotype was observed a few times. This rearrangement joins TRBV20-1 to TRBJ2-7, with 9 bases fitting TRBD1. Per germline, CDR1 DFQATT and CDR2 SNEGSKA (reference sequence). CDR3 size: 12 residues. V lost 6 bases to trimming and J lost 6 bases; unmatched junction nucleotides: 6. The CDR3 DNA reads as TGCAGTGCCGGACAGGGGTGGGCCGAGCAGTACTTC. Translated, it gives CSAGQGWAEQYF.

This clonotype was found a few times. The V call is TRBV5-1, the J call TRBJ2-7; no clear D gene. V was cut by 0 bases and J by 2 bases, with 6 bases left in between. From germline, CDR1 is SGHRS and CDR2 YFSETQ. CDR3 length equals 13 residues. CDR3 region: CASSLDPTYEQYF. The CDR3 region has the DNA TGCGCCAGCAGCTTGGACCCCACCTACGAGCAGTACTTC.

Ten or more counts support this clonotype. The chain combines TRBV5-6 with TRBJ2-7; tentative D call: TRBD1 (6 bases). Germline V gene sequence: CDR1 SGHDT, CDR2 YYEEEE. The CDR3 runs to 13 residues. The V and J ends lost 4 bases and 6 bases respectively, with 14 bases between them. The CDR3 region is CASSPHRASEQYF. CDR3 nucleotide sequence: TGTGCCAGCAGCCCGCACAGGGCCTCCGAGCAGTACTTC. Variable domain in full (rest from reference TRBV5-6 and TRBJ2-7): DAGVTQSPTHLIKTRGQQVTLRCSPKSGHDTVSWYQQALGQGPQFIFQYYEEEERQRGNFPDRFSGHQFPNYSSELNVNALLLGDSALYLCASSPHRASEQYFGPGTRLTVT.

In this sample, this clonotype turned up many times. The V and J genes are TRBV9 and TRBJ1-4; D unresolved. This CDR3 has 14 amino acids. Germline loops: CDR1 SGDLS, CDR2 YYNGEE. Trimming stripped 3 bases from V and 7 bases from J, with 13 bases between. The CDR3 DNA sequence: TGTGCCAGCAGCGCGCCGGAACTAGGTGAAAAACTGTTTTTT. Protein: CASSAPELGEKLFF.

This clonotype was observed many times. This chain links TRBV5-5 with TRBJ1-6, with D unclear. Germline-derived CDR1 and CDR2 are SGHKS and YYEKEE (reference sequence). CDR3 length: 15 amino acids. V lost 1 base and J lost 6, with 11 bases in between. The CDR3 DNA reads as TGTGCCAGCAGCTTGCTCCGGTTCCGTAATTCACCCCTCCACTTT. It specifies CASSLLRFRNSPLHF.

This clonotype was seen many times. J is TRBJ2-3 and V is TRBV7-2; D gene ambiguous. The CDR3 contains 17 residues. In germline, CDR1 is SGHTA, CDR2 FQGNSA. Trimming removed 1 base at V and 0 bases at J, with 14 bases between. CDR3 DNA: TGTGCCAGCAGCTTAGTAGTACTATCCTATAGCACAGATACGCAGTATTTT. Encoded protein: CASSLVVLSYSTDTQYF.

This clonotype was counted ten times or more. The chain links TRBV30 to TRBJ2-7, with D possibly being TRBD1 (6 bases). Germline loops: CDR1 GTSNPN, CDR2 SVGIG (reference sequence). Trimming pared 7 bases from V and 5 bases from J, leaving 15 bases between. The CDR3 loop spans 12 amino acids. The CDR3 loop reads CASTGRGDEQYF. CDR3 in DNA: TGTGCCTCCACGGGCAGGGGAGACGAGCAGTACTTC.

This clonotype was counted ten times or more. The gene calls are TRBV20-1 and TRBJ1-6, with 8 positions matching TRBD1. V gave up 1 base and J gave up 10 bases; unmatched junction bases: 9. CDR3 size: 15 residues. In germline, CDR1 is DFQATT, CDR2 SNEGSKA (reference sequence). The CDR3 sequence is CSARVPGTGFSPLHF. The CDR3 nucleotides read TGCAGTGCTAGAGTACCCGGGACAGGCTTCTCACCCCTCCACTTT.

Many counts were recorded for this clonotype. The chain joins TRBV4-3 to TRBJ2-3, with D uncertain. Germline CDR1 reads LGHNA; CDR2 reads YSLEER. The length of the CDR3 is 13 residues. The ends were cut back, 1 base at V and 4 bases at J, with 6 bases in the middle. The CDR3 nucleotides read TGCGCCAGCAGCCAAGTGGAAGCAGATACGCAGTATTTT. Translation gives CASSQVEADTQYF.

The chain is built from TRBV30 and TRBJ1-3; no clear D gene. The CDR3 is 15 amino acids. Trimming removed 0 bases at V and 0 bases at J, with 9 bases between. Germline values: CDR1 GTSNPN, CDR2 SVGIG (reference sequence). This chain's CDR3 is CAWSVVHSSGNTIYF. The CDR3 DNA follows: TGTGCCTGGAGTGTTGTTCACAGCTCTGGAAACACCATATATTTT.

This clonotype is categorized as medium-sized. The CDR3 protein is CASSGNTIYF. The CDR3 nucleotides are TGTGCCAGCAGTGGAAACACCATATATTTT. The chain is built from TRBV12-3 or TRBV12-4 and TRBJ1-3; D is ambiguous. Trimming took off 5 bases at V and 4 bases at J, with 0 bases between the two ends. The length of the CDR3 is 10 residues.

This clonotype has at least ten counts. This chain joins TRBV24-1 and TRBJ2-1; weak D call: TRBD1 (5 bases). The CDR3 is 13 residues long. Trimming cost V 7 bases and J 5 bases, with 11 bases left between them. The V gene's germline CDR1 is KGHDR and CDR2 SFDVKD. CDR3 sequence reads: CATSADSHNEQFF. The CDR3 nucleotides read TGTGCCACCAGCGCTGACAGCCACAATGAGCAGTTCTTC.

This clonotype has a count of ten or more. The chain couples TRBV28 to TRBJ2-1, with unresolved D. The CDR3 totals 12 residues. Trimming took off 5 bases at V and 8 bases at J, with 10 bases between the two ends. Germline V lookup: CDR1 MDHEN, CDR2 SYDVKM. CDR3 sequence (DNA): TGTGCCAGCAGTCCCCCATTCGATGAGCAGTTCTTC. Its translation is CASSPPFDEQFF.

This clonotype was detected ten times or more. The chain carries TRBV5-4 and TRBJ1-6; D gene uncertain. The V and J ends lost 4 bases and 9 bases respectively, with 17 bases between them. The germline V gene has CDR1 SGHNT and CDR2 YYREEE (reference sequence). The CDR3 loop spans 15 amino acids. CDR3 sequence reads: CASSADWRSGSPLHF. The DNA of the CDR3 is TGTGCCAGCAGCGCGGACTGGAGGTCTGGTTCACCCCTCCACTTT.

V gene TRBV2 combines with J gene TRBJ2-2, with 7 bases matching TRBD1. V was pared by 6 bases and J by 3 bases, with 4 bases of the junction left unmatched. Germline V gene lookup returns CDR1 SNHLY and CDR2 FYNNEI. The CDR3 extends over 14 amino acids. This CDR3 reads CASRRQGHTGELFF. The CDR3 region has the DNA TGTGCCAGCAGGCGACAGGGCCACACCGGGGAGCTGTTTTTT.

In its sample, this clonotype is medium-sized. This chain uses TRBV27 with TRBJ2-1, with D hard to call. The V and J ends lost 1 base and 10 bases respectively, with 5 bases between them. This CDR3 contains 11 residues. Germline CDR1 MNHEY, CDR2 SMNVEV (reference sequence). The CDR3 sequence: CASSLYSEQFF. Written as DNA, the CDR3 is TGTGCCAGCAGTTTATATAGCGAGCAGTTCTTC.

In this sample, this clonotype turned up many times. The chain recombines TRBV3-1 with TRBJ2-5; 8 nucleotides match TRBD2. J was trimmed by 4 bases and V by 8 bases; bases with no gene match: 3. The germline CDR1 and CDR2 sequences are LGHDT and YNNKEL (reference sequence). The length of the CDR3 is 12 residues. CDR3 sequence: CASRGGRETQYF. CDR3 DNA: TGTGCCAGCCGGGGGGGGAGAGAGACCCAGTACTTC.

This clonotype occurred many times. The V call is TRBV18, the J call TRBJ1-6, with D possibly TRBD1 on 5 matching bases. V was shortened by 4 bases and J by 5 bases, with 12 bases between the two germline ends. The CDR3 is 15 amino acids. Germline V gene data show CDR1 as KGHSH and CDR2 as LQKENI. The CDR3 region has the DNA TGTGCCAGCTCACTTCCGGGGACGAATAATTCACCCCTCCACTTT. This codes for CASSLPGTNNSPLHF.

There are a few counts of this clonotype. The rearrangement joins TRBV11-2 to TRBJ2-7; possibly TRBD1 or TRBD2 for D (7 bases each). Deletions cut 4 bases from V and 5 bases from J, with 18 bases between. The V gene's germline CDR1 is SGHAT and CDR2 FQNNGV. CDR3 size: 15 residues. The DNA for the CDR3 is TGTGCCAGCAGCTATGGCAGGGGGGGCGCAAACGAGCAGTACTTC. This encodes CASSYGRGGANEQYF.

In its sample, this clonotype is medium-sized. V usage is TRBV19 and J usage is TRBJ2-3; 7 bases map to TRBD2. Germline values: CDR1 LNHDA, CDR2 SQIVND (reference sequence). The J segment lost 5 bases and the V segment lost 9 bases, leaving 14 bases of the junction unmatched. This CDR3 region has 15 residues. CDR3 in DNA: TGTGCCAGCAACGTAGCGGGTAGTCAGGGAGATACGCAGTATTTT. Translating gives CASNVAGSQGDTQYF. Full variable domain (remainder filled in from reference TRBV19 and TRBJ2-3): DGGITQSPKYLFRKEGQNVTLSCEQNLNHDAMYWYRQDPGQGLRLIYYSQIVNDFQKGDIAEGYSVSREKKESFPLTVTSAQKNPTAFYLCASNVAGSQGDTQYFGPGTRLTVL.

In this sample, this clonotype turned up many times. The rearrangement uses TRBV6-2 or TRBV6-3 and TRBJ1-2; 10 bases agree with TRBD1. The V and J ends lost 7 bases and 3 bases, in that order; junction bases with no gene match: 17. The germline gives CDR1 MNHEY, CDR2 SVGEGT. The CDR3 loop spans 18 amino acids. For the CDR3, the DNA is TGTGCCAGCACCAGTTACTCCGTCGGACAGGGGGATGACTATGGCTACACCTTC. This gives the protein CASTSYSVGQGDDYGYTF.

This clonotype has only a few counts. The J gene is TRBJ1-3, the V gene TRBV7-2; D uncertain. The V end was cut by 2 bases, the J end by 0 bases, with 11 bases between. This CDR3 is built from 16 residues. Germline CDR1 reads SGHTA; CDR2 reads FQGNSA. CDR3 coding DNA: TGTGCCAGCAGCTTACTGGGAGCGATCTCTGGAAACACCATATATTTT. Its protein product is CASSLLGAISGNTIYF.